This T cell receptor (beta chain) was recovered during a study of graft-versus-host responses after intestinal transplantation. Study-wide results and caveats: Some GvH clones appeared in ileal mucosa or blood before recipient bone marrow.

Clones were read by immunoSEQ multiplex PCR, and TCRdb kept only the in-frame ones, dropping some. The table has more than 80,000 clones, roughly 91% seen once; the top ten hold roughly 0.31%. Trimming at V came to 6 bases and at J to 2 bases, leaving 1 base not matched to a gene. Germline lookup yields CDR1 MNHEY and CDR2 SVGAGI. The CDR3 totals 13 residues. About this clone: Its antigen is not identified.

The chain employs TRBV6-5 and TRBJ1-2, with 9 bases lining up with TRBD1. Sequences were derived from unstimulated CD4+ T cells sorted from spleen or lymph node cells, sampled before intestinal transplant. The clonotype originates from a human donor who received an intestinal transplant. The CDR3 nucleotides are TGTGCCAGCAGCGGACAGGGGAACTATGGCTACACCTTC. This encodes CASSGQGNYGYTF.